The next 14 T cell receptor beta chains were all read from a single sample in a study of T cells in Graves' hyperthyroidism and ophthalmopathy. RNA transcripts were the template for amplifying TCR beta CDR3 regions. The TCR CDR3 was amplified in a first-round RT-PCR using the HTBI primer set. One entry per CDR3 protein results from TCRdb running MiXCR on the multiplex PCR reads. Of hundreds of thousands of distinct CDR3 sequences listed, about 14% are singletons. The specimen was blood. The receptor set was obtained from a woman aged 50 to 60 with Graves' ophthalmopathy.

This clonotype was seen repeatedly, ten times or more. This chain links TRBV20-1 with TRBJ2-7, with 8 bases identical to TRBD2. The CDR3 is made up of 15 amino acids. The germline CDR1 and CDR2 sequences are DFQATT and SNEGSKA (reference sequence). With 3 bases clipped from V and 3 bases from J, the junction kept 10 bases outside the gene matches. The CDR3 sequence is CSASPGLDLGYEQYF. The DNA of the CDR3 is TGCAGTGCTAGCCCGGGACTAGATTTAGGCTACGAGCAGTACTTC.

The rearrangement uses TRBV5-1 and TRBJ2-7; 11 nucleotides agree with TRBD2. The CDR3 runs to 15 residues. The junction had 5 bases not matched to a gene; V was cut back by 2 bases and J by 4 bases. Per germline, CDR1 SGHRS and CDR2 YFSETQ. CDR3 nucleotide sequence: TGCGCCAGCAGCTTCCTCGGGACTAGCGGTTACGAGCAGTACTTC. Residues: CASSFLGTSGYEQYF.

This rearrangement joins TRBV7-9 to TRBJ2-1, with TRBD2 matching over 7 bases. CDR1 is SEHNR and CDR2 is FQNEAQ in the germline V gene (reference sequence). This CDR3 has 15 amino acids. Germline trimming cut 5 bases from V and 5 bases from J; bases unmatched to any gene: 9. CDR3 in amino acids: CASSPSNSGHNEQFF. The CDR3 nucleotides read TGTGCCAGCAGCCCCAGTAATAGCGGGCACAATGAGCAGTTCTTC.

There are many counts of this clonotype. The genes are TRBV7-2 and TRBJ2-3; a weak D match, TRBD1 (6 bases). The CDR3 extends over 11 amino acids. V lost 8 bases, J lost 6 bases, and 9 bases lay in between. The germline V gene has CDR1 SGHTA and CDR2 FQGNSA. For the CDR3, the DNA is TGTGCCAGCTCAGGGGCGGATACGCAGTATTTT. This gives the protein CASSGADTQYF.

The chain has TRBV19 and TRBJ1-2, with D unclear. With 2 bases removed from V and 8 bases from J, the gap between germline ends came to 15 bases. The CDR3 is 14 residues long. Germline values: CDR1 LNHDA, CDR2 SQIVND (reference sequence). The CDR3 nucleotides are TGTGCCAGTAGTATAAGCCCAGACGGATCAGGCTACACCTTC. Translated, it gives CASSISPDGSGYTF.

This clonotype was recorded many times. The V call is TRBV5-1, the J call TRBJ1-1, with D uncertain. CDR3 length: 16 amino acids. V gave up 3 bases and J gave up 6 bases, with 21 bases separating them. Germline V CDR1 and CDR2: SGHRS, YFSETQ. The chain's CDR3 is CASSSTGWIIGAEAFF. CDR3 coding DNA: TGCGCCAGCAGCTCTACGGGGTGGATAATTGGAGCTGAAGCTTTCTTT.

The chain carries TRBV14 and TRBJ2-5; 10 positions agree with TRBD1. CDR1 SGHDN and CDR2 FVKESK come from the germline V gene. Unmatched junction bases numbered 7, after V lost 5 bases and J lost 4 bases. The CDR3 runs to 15 residues. CDR3 sequence reads: CASSLQRTGGETQYF. Here the CDR3 DNA reads TGTGCCAGCAGCTTACAAAGGACAGGGGGAGAGACCCAGTACTTC.

The V gene is TRBV28, the J gene TRBJ2-2; tentative D call: TRBD2 (7 bases). The V end lost 6 bases, the J end lost 6 bases, and 23 bases lay between the germline ends. The germline V gene encodes CDR1 MDHEN and CDR2 SYDVKM. This CDR3 has 17 residues. CDR3 sequence reads: CASSPGGRVLFAGELFF. The CDR3 nucleotides read TGTGCCAGCAGCCCGGGGGGCAGGGTACTTTTTGCCGGGGAGCTGTTTTTT.

At least ten counts were recorded for this clonotype. The chain uses TRBV7-2 and TRBJ1-2; no reliable D call. The CDR3 has 14 residues. Trimming took 0 bases from V and 5 from J, leaving 10 bases between them. Germline assignment: CDR1 SGHTA and CDR2 FQGNSA. CDR3 nucleotides: TGTGCCAGCAGCTTAGCGCCTTGGGGATATGGCTACACCTTC. Protein: CASSLAPWGYGYTF.

The chain uses TRBV9 and TRBJ2-7; 9 positions agree with TRBD2. Germline V lookup: CDR1 SGDLS, CDR2 YYNGEE. The V and J ends lost 6 bases and 0 bases, in that order; junction bases with no gene match: 7. The CDR3 consists of 15 residues. In nucleotides, the CDR3 is TGTGCCAGCAACCGTGGGGGACTAGCCTCCTACGAGCAGTACTTC. Residues: CASNRGGLASYEQYF.

This clonotype was observed at least ten times. The chain combines TRBV6-5 with TRBJ2-7; 8 bases are a match to TRBD2. V was pared by 0 bases and J by 0 bases, with 7 bases of the junction left unmatched. Germline-derived CDR1 and CDR2 are MNHEY and SVGAGI. There are 17 residues in the CDR3. This chain's CDR3 is CASSYSSSGLSSYEQYF. In nucleotides, the CDR3 is TGTGCCAGCAGTTACTCTTCTAGCGGGCTTAGCTCCTACGAGCAGTACTTC.

The V call is TRBV24-1, the J call TRBJ2-2; no clear D gene. The CDR3 length is 14 residues. The germline V gene has CDR1 KGHDR and CDR2 SFDVKD. V shed 4 bases and J shed 5 bases, with 10 bases lying between them. Here the CDR3 DNA reads TGTGCCACCAGTGAATCGAGAATGACCGGGGAGCTGTTTTTT. Translated, it gives CATSESRMTGELFF.

This clonotype was observed at least ten times. V and J are TRBV24-1 and TRBJ2-7; tentatively, D is TRBD1 or TRBD2 (5 bases each). Per the germline V gene, CDR1 is KGHDR and CDR2 is SFDVKD. The CDR3 runs to 19 residues. Trimming removed 2 bases at V and 1 base at J, with 23 bases between. CDR3 protein: CATSDSTIGPGRGSYEQYF. CDR3 bases: TGTGCCACCAGTGATTCGACAATTGGCCCGGGACGAGGGTCCTACGAGCAGTACTTC.

This clonotype was seen only a few times. Germline and junction disagree at one end, which may indicate a read error. The V gene is TRBV28, the J gene TRBJ2-6; D remains unclear. Germline V gene data show CDR1 as MDHEN and CDR2 as SYDVKM. This CDR3 comprises 14 residues. The CDR3 loop is CASKNGSEANVLTF. DNA for the CDR3: TGTGCCAGCAAAAACGGTTCTGAGGCCAACGTCCTGACTTTC. Full variable domain (missing parts from reference TRBV28 and TRBJ2-6): DVKVTQSSRYLVKRTGEKVFLECVQDMDHENMFWYRQDPGLGLRLIYFSYDVKMKEKGDIPEGYSVSREKKERFSLILESASTNQTSMYLCASKNGSEANVLTFGAGSRLTVL.